Below are 3 T cell receptor beta chains sequenced from a single sample in a study of blood T cell repertoires in COVID-19. Profiling relied on immunoSEQ multiplex PCR, and the TCRdb table lists in-frame clones only, not all of them. The table lists 110,000 or so clones, 81% of them singletons, with about 1.6% in the top ten. Input material: peripheral blood. The receptors come from a man aged 45-60 years with acute or convalescent COVID-19.

The rearrangement links TRBV9 to TRBJ1-3, with D unclear. Germline CDR1 is SGDLS and CDR2 is YYNGEE. This CDR3 is 16 amino acids long. The V gene lost 0 bases and the J gene lost 0 bases, with 10 bases spanning the gap. CDR3 protein: CASSVEAGTSGNTIYF. The CDR3 nucleotides are TGTGCCAGCAGCGTAGAGGCGGGAACCTCTGGAAACACCATATATTTT.

The chain uses TRBV7-6 and TRBJ2-1; the match to TRBD1 covers 9 bases. CDR1 and CDR2 (germline): SGHVS, FNYEAQ. V lost 4 bases and J lost 4; bases outside the gene matches: 11. The CDR3 totals 17 residues. This CDR3 reads CASSSDPGQGRYNEQFF. The CDR3 DNA sequence: TGTGCCAGCAGCTCGGACCCAGGACAGGGGCGGTACAATGAGCAGTTCTTC.

The gene calls are TRBV11-3 and TRBJ2-1; 10 nucleotides line up with TRBD2. The CDR3 spans 16 residues. Germline CDR1 and CDR2: SGHNT and YENEEA. Germline trimming cut 0 bases from V and 9 bases from J; bases unmatched to any gene: 8. CDR3 in amino acids: CASSLDPTSGVAEQFF. The CDR3 DNA reads as TGTGCCAGCAGCTTAGATCCTACTAGCGGGGTTGCTGAGCAGTTCTTC. The entire variable domain, with the rest obtained from reference TRBV11-3 and TRBJ2-1, is as follows: EAGVVQSPRYKIIEKKQPVAFWCNPISGHNTLYWYLQNLGQGPELLIRYENEEAVDDSQLPKDRFSAERLKGVDSTLKIQPAELGDSAVYLCASSLDPTSGVAEQFFGPGTRLTVL.